This T cell receptor (beta chain) was profiled in a study of Graves' ophthalmopathy and Graves' hyperthyroidism. Study information: At the time of initial diagnosis and before any treatment, peripheral blood was collected.

Researchers took RNA transcripts and amplified TCR beta CDR3 regions from them. HTBI-primed first-round RT-PCR preceded second-round multiplex PCR. Each CDR3 protein gets one entry after TCRdb re-called the multiplex PCR reads with MiXCR. The data show some 410,000 distinct CDR3 sequences, with more than 20% seen just once and around 3.1% held by the top ten. A single count supports this clonotype. Germline-derived CDR1 and CDR2 are SGDLS and YYNGEE. J gave up 5 bases and V 4 bases, and 6 bases lay outside the gene matches. This CDR3 spans 15 amino acids. Sequenced: peripheral blood. This chain connects TRBV9 to TRBJ1-2; 12 nucleotides match TRBD1. The origin of this receptor is a woman between 18 and 29 years old with stable Graves' hyperthyroidism. CDR3: CASSRGTGGQYGYTF. CDR3 DNA sequence: TGTGCCAGCAGCAGAGGGACAGGGGGCCAATATGGCTACACCTTC.